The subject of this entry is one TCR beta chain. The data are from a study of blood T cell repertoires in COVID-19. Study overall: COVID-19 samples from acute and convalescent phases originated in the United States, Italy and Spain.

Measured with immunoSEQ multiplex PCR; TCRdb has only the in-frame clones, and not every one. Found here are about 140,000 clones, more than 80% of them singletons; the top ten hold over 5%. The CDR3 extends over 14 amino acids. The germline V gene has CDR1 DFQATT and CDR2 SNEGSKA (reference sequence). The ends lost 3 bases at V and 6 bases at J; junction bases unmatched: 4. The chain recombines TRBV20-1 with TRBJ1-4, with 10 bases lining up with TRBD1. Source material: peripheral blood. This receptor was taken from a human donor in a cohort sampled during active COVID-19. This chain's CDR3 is CSASRTGGYEKLFF. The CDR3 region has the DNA TGCAGTGCTAGTCGGACAGGGGGTTATGAAAAACTGTTTTTT.